These 6 T cell receptor beta chains originate from one sample sequenced in a study of blood T cells in healthy people across ages. A second PCR of 7 to 11 cycles used a sample-barcoded 5' primer and a J-beta primer mix. TCRdb passed the 5' RACE reads through MiXCR, listing each CDR3 protein once. The table includes about 680,000 distinct CDR3 sequences, around 45% detected once. The sequencing input was blood. Every receptor here comes from a woman in her sixties in good health.

The J gene is TRBJ2-1, the V gene TRBV20-1; D is perhaps TRBD2 (6 bases). The J call may not be correct, given that the DNA end is closer to TRBJ2-7. CDR3 length: 14 amino acids. CDR1 and CDR2 from the germline V gene are DFQATT and SNEGSKA (reference sequence). The CDR3 DNA reads TGCAGTGCTAGCTGGCCAGCGGGTTACAATGAGCAGTACTTC. Its translation is CSASWPAGYNEQYF.

The chain has TRBV20-1 and TRBJ2-1, with a weak D call TRBD1 (7 bases). Trimming stripped 3 bases from V and 8 bases from J, with 20 bases between. Germline CDR1 and CDR2: DFQATT and SNEGSKA (reference sequence). This CDR3 has 15 residues. The CDR3 DNA is TGCAGTGCTAGGGGATCGTACGGCAGGGGGGATGAGCAGTTCTTC. Protein: CSARGSYGRGDEQFF.

V usage is TRBV9 and J usage is TRBJ2-5, with 8 nucleotides matching TRBD2. Trimming at V came to 0 bases and at J to 0 bases, leaving 4 bases not matched to a gene. This CDR3 spans 16 amino acids. Germline values: CDR1 SGDLS, CDR2 YYNGEE. The CDR3 sequence is CASSVEVAGYQETQYF. The CDR3 DNA reads TGTGCCAGCAGCGTAGAGGTAGCGGGGTACCAAGAGACCCAGTACTTC.

The table lists this clonotype with a few counts. The chain uses TRBV19 and TRBJ2-1; maybe TRBD1 (6 bases). Trimming took 4 bases from V and 7 from J, leaving 14 bases between them. The CDR3 has 14 amino acids. Per germline, CDR1 LNHDA and CDR2 SQIVND (reference sequence). The CDR3 coding sequence is TGTGCCAGTAGTAGAGGACAGTTGGTGAATGAGCAGTTCTTC. It translates to CASSRGQLVNEQFF.

This clonotype appeared a few times. The gene calls are TRBV5-1 and TRBJ2-7; TRBD1 is a possible D gene (5 bases). This CDR3 contains 15 residues. Germline assignment: CDR1 SGHRS and CDR2 YFSETQ. Trimming left V 4 bases short and J 3 bases short, with 17 bases between. CDR3 nucleotide sequence: TGCGCCAGCAGCCCCCGGGCAGGGAAAAACTACGAGCAGTACTTC. It yields the protein CASSPRAGKNYEQYF.

This clonotype was detected a few times. This chain connects TRBV5-1 to TRBJ1-2, with D possibly TRBD1 on 5 matching bases. Germline lookup yields CDR1 SGHRS and CDR2 YFSETQ. The length of the CDR3 is 15 residues. The V end was cut by 0 bases, the J end by 3 bases, with 12 bases between. CDR3 amino acids: CASSLEAGPDYGYTF. The CDR3 DNA reads TGCGCCAGCAGCTTGGAGGCAGGGCCGGACTATGGCTACACCTTC.